This T cell receptor beta chain is drawn from a study of T cell repertoires in cytomegalovirus infection. Study summary: An indication of both CMV infection and matching HLA type came from public TCR beta signatures.

General study points: CMV-specific TCR beta clonotypes restricted by HLA-C dominated the ex vivo response.

CDR3 length: 14 residues. The germline V gene has CDR1 SGHTA and CDR2 FQGNSA. Deletions cut 3 bases from V and 7 bases from J, with 13 bases between. Regarding this clonotype: The antigen remains undetermined.

TCRdb reprocessed the reads with MiXCR, giving one entry per CDR3 protein. The sample shows nearly 700,000 distinct CDR3 sequences, around 35% of them seen only once. V and J are TRBV7-2 and TRBJ1-5; TRBD1 is a possible D gene (6 bases). This clonotype was obtained from a human donor in good health (CMV status not recorded). Some clones in this sample may be carry-over from other donors' samples. Specimen: cultured PBMCs, collected from culture after CMV antigen stimulation. The CDR3 sequence: CASSFGRGMQPQHF. Here the CDR3 DNA reads TGTGCCAGCAGCTTTGGCAGGGGAATGCAGCCCCAGCATTTT. The full variable domain, completed using reference TRBV7-2 and TRBJ1-5, is GAGVSQSPSNKVTEKGKDVELRCDPISGHTALYWYRQSLGQGLEFLIYFQGNSAPDKSGLPSDRFSAERTGGSVSTLTIQRTQQEDSAVYLCASSFGRGMQPQHFGDGTRLSIL.